This entry is about one TCR beta chain. This sample stems from a study of Graves' ophthalmopathy and Graves' hyperthyroidism. CDR1 is SEHNR and CDR2 is FQNEAQ in the germline V gene (reference sequence). The CDR3 runs 14 residues. CDR3 regions of TCR beta were amplified from RNA transcripts. Second-round multiplex PCR followed a first-round RT-PCR using HTBI primers. Via MiXCR, TCRdb re-called the multiplex PCR reads, giving one row per CDR3 protein. This sample carries about 740,000 distinct CDR3 sequences, 40% of them seen once, and the ten largest clones take 35% to 55%. This sequence was found in an adult man with Graves' ophthalmopathy. What was sequenced was peripheral blood. The chain joins TRBV7-9 to TRBJ2-7; 8 bases are a match to TRBD1. The J call is in doubt because the DNA end fits TRBJ2-1 better. For the CDR3, the DNA is TGTGCCAGCAGCTTGCAGGGGGCGTTCCATGAGCAGTTCTTC. Amino acids: CASSLQGAFHEQFF.